This entry features one T cell receptor beta chain sequence. In the original analysis: Estimated nucleated cell counts came from reference gene primer amplification. Clones were sequenced by immunoSEQ multiplex PCR, and TCRdb holds only the in-frame ones, with some missing. V, J and clone size were drawn from that table, and D and trimming were deduced from the DNA. The sample has roughly 200,000 clones, roughly four fifths seen once; the top ten hold over 9.5%. Recruitment covered fewer than 25 US areas and drew participants whose ages spanned roughly 18 to 90 years. Two negative PCRs, clearance, or symptom resolution characterized the recovered Cohort 3 donors. The data originate from a study of blood T cell repertoires in COVID-19. Germline V gene sequence: CDR1 DFQATT, CDR2 SNEGSKA (reference sequence). Trimming took off 3 bases at V and 3 bases at J, with 11 bases between the two ends. The CDR3 has 13 amino acids.

The receptor's source is a man between 40 and 49 years old who had recovered from COVID-19. This sequence joins TRBV20-1 and TRBJ1-1; D perhaps matches TRBD1 (5 bases). Input material: PBMCs or T cells enriched from blood (not recorded which). As DNA, the CDR3 is TGCAGTGCTAGTAGGGGCCCCTACACTGAAGCTTTCTTT. It is translated as CSASRGPYTEAFF.